The 18 T cell receptor beta chains presented below share a single source sample, sequenced in a study of T cell responses to AZD1222 COVID-19 vaccine. Sequencing was performed with immunoSEQ multiplex PCR; in TCRdb, only in-frame clones are kept and a portion is missing. This table has about 150,000 clones, more than 80% appearing once. Here the sequenced sample was peripheral blood, taken 28 days after the second AZD1222 dose. The receptors here all came from an adult who received the AZD1222 COVID-19 vaccine.

J is TRBJ2-1 and V is TRBV2; 13 nucleotides agree with TRBD2. This CDR3 is built from 20 residues. Germline CDR1 SNHLY, CDR2 FYNNEI. V dropped 2 bases and J dropped 5; count of bases not matched to a gene: 15. CDR3 region: CASSEFPTTSGRAFDNEQFF. CDR3 nucleotide sequence: TGTGCCAGCAGTGAATTCCCCACTACTAGCGGGAGGGCCTTTGACAATGAGCAGTTCTTC.

V gene TRBV5-1 combines with J gene TRBJ2-2, with a tentative D call TRBD1 (6 bases). Germline lookup yields CDR1 SGHRS and CDR2 YFSETQ. Trimming removed 6 bases at V and 3 bases at J, with 12 bases between. CDR3 size: 14 residues. CDR3 sequence (DNA): TGCGCCAGCAAGCTGGGGGCGGACACCGGGGAGCTGTTTTTT. Its protein product is CASKLGADTGELFF.

This clone was observed a single time. The chain uses TRBV6-6 and TRBJ1-1; a weak D match, TRBD1 (6 bases). The CDR3 consists of 14 residues. The germline V gene has CDR1 MNHNY and CDR2 SVGAGI (reference sequence). Trimming shortened V by 2 bases and J by 1 base, and 8 bases separated the two germline ends. The CDR3 reads CASSYVDRNTEAFF. In nucleotides, the CDR3 is TGTGCCAGCAGTTACGTGGACAGGAACACTGAAGCTTTCTTT.

Written as DNA, the CDR3 is TGTGCCAGTAGTACTACGGGACAGGGGACTTATGGCTACACCTTC. The encoded protein is CASSTTGQGTYGYTF. V is TRBV19 and J is TRBJ1-2; 10 bases agree with TRBD1. V lost 4 bases to trimming and J lost 5 bases; unmatched junction nucleotides: 7. Germline V gives CDR1 LNHDA, CDR2 SQIVND (reference sequence). The CDR3 spans 15 residues.

The CDR3 coding sequence is TGTGCCACCAGTAGGGGTTACAATGAGCAGTTCTTC. Translated: CATSRGYNEQFF. The J gene is TRBJ2-1, the V gene TRBV15; possibly TRBD1 for D (5 bases). The CDR3 runs 12 residues. The germline V gene encodes CDR1 LNHNV and CDR2 YYDKDF (reference sequence). The V and J ends lost 6 bases and 4 bases respectively, with 7 bases between them. Filled out from reference TRBV15 and TRBJ2-1, the complete variable domain reads DAMVIQNPRYQVTQFGKPVTLSCSQTLNHNVMYWYQQKSSQAPKLLFHYYDKDFNNEADTPDNFQSRRPNTSFCFLDIRSPGLGDTAMYLCATSRGYNEQFFGPGTRLTVL.

V usage is TRBV9 and J usage is TRBJ1-1, with D perhaps TRBD1 (5 bases). Per the germline V gene, CDR1 is SGDLS and CDR2 is YYNGEE. Trimming took off 4 bases at V and 4 bases at J, with 14 bases between the two ends. CDR3 length equals 14 residues. CDR3 bases: TGTGCCAGCAGCTCGGGACCGGCCGGCACTGAAGCTTTCTTT. Amino acid sequence: CASSSGPAGTEAFF.

The chain carries TRBV10-3 and TRBJ1-4, with a weak D call TRBD1 (5 bases). Between the trimmed V and J ends, which lost 2 bases and 7 bases, there was a span of 11 bases. The CDR3 totals 14 residues. Germline-derived CDR1 and CDR2 are ENHRY and SYGVKD. The CDR3 DNA follows: TGTGCCATCAGTGAGGATCTTCAGGGTGAAAAACTGTTTTTT. This codes for CAISEDLQGEKLFF.

The rearrangement joins TRBV19 to TRBJ2-7; D could derive from TRBD1 or TRBD2 (7 bases each). Germline V gene data show CDR1 as LNHDA and CDR2 as SQIVND (reference sequence). V was trimmed by 4 bases and J by 0 bases, leaving 16 bases between them. This CDR3 comprises 16 residues. CDR3 bases: TGTGCCAGTAGTAAGGGACAGAGCGGGACCTCCTACGAGCAGTACTTC. Translated, it gives CASSKGQSGTSYEQYF.

The chain combines TRBV5-1 with TRBJ2-3; no firm D call. The CDR3 runs 15 residues. V gave up 0 bases and J gave up 0 bases, with 8 bases separating them. Germline CDR1 is SGHRS and CDR2 is YFSETQ. The CDR3 bases are TGCGCCAGCAGCTTGGGTCTGACTAGCACAGATACGCAGTATTTT. Protein sequence: CASSLGLTSTDTQYF.

The V gene is TRBV14, the J gene TRBJ1-2; D is undetermined. The CDR3 is 15 residues long. Germline assignment: CDR1 SGHDN and CDR2 FVKESK. Trimming took off 0 bases at V and 7 bases at J, with 15 bases between the two ends. CDR3 sequence reads: CASSQEPRSTVGYTF. For the CDR3, the DNA is TGTGCCAGCAGCCAAGAGCCCAGGAGTACGGTTGGCTACACCTTC.

The chain is built from TRBV11-2 and TRBJ2-1, with a possible D match to TRBD2 (5 bases). Germline CDR1 and CDR2: SGHAT and FQNNGV. The length of the CDR3 is 15 residues. V was shortened by 6 bases and J by 2 bases, with 14 bases between the two germline ends. CDR3 nucleotide sequence: TGTGCCAGCAGACGCCCAGCGGATGCCTACAATGAGCAGTTCTTC. This sequence encodes CASRRPADAYNEQFF. Full variable domain (rest looked up from reference TRBV11-2 and TRBJ2-1): EAGVAQSPRYKIIEKRQSVAFWCNPISGHATLYWYQQILGQGPKLLIQFQNNGVVDDSQLPKDRFSAERLKGVDSTLKIQPAKLEDSAVYLCASRRPADAYNEQFFGPGTRLTVL.

CDR3 bases: TGTGCCAGTAGTATAGGGGGCGAACAGCCCCAGCATTTT. Translation: CASSIGGEQPQHF. The gene calls are TRBV19 and TRBJ1-5, with D possibly matching TRBD1 (5 bases). The CDR3 has 13 amino acids. V was shortened by 1 base and J by 7 bases, with 8 bases between the two germline ends. The germline V gene has CDR1 LNHDA and CDR2 SQIVND (reference sequence).

The chain is built from TRBV30 and TRBJ1-4, with D uncertain. The CDR3 loop spans 12 amino acids. V lost 4 bases, J lost 8 bases, and 11 bases lay in between. Germline CDR1 GTSNPN, CDR2 SVGIG (reference sequence). CDR3 region: CAWTAGREKLFF. CDR3 in DNA: TGTGCCTGGACGGCAGGTCGGGAAAAACTGTTTTTT.

The genes are TRBV5-8 and TRBJ1-2; D is undetermined. The germline V gene encodes CDR1 SGHTS and CDR2 YDEGEE. The CDR3 spans 14 residues. V was trimmed by 0 bases and J by 2 bases, leaving 8 bases between them. The chain's CDR3 is CASSLVGVNYGYTF. CDR3 nucleotide sequence: TGTGCCAGCAGCTTGGTTGGGGTAAACTATGGCTACACCTTC. Looking up the rest from reference TRBV5-8 and TRBJ1-2 gives the full variable domain: EAGVTQSPTHLIKTRGQQATLRCSPISGHTSVYWYQQALGLGLQFLLWYDEGEERNRGNFPPRFSGRQFPNYSSELNVNALELEDSALYLCASSLVGVNYGYTFGSGTRLTVV.

V is TRBV4-2 and J is TRBJ2-5, with 10 bases identical to TRBD2. The CDR3 spans 15 residues. CDR1 is LGHNA and CDR2 is YNFKEQ in the germline V gene. V shed 1 base, J shed 2 bases, and the junction held 1 base outside the gene matches. The CDR3 here is CASSQGLAGQETQYF. CDR3 DNA sequence: TGTGCCAGCAGCCAAGGACTAGCGGGTCAAGAGACCCAGTACTTC.

Regarding this clone: Other nucleotide sequences from this sample produce the same CDR3. This chain connects TRBV5-4 to TRBJ2-5, with 10 nucleotides matching TRBD2. The V segment lost 2 bases and the J segment 2 bases; nucleotides outside the gene matches: 0. Germline CDR1 and CDR2: SGHNT and YYREEE (reference sequence). CDR3 length: 14 amino acids. CDR3 amino acids: CASSLAGGQETQYF. CDR3 sequence (DNA): TGTGCCAGCAGCTTAGCGGGAGGGCAAGAGACCCAGTACTTC.

This clone appeared a single time. The chain joins TRBV4-2 to TRBJ2-7; 8 nucleotides align to TRBD1. J gave up 6 bases and V 1 base, and 11 bases lay outside the gene matches. Germline-derived CDR1 and CDR2 are LGHNA and YNFKEQ. The CDR3 spans 16 residues. CDR3 DNA sequence: TGTGCCAGCAGCCAAGGAGTTGGGCAGGGGGCTGTCGAGCAGTACTTC. As protein: CASSQGVGQGAVEQYF.

The chain links TRBV5-1 to TRBJ2-3; TRBD1 aligns across 10 bases. This CDR3 has 16 amino acids. The V gene end was trimmed by 4 bases and the J gene end by 1 base; junction bases not matched to a gene: 6. Germline V gene lookup returns CDR1 SGHRS and CDR2 YFSETQ. The CDR3 is CASSPTGTGGTDTQYF. The CDR3 DNA reads TGCGCCAGCAGCCCCACCGGGACAGGGGGCACAGATACGCAGTATTTT.